This TCR beta chain was sequenced in a study of T-cell memory formation after mild COVID-19. Via MiXCR, TCRdb re-called the 5' RACE reads, giving one row per CDR3 protein. The table has about 110,000 distinct CDR3 sequences, about 20% seen once. The sequenced sample was PBMCs or a T cell subset sorted from them (not recorded which). The sequence was collected from a man between 18 and 29 years old who had mild COVID-19 (a few samples of this study predate the infection). Cell type and time point are not known.

Here the CDR3 DNA reads TGTGCCAGCAGTGATCTCTACAGGGGTGTCTACTACGAGCAGTACTTC. Translating gives CASSDLYRGVYYEQYF. This chain uses TRBV25-1 with TRBJ2-7, with 7 bases matching TRBD1. Germline V gene sequence: CDR1 MGHDK, CDR2 SYGVNS. This CDR3 has 16 amino acids. Trimming removed 3 bases from V and 3 bases from J; junction bases left unmatched: 11.